Below, 22 T cell receptor beta chains from the same sample are listed, as sequenced in a study of shared clonotypes between healthy human individuals. The table came from immunoSEQ multiplex PCR; TCRdb's copy has only in-frame clones and leaves some out. This sample has some 2,500,000 clones, with less than 95% found just once. The specimen was naive CD4+ T cells from PBMCs. Subset of the sample: CD45RA+ positively selected. The receptors here all came from a man aged 18-30 years in good health. Some clones in this sample may be carry-over from other donors' samples.

This rearrangement joins TRBV7-9 to TRBJ1-1, with D tentatively TRBD1 (5 bases). Between the trimmed V and J ends, which lost 6 bases and 0 bases, there was a span of 11 bases. Per the germline V gene, CDR1 is SEHNR and CDR2 is FQNEAQ (reference sequence). CDR3 length: 14 amino acids. The CDR3 protein is CASSRGNMNTEAFF. CDR3 DNA: TGTGCCAGCAGTAGGGGAAACATGAACACTGAAGCTTTCTTT.

The gene calls are TRBV9 and TRBJ2-1; D may be TRBD2 (6 bases). The length of the CDR3 is 16 residues. V dropped 2 bases and J dropped 10 bases, with 22 bases sitting between them. Germline V gives CDR1 SGDLS, CDR2 YYNGEE. This CDR3 is CASSVKPPGRDGEQFF. The DNA of the CDR3 is TGTGCCAGCAGCGTCAAGCCCCCGGGGCGGGATGGGGAGCAGTTCTTC.

The CDR3 bases are TGTGCCAGCAGCCTAAGACAGGGATTTGATGAGCAGTTCTTC. Residues: CASSLRQGFDEQFF. The chain uses TRBV14 and TRBJ2-1, with TRBD1 matching 7 bases. Germline V gene data show CDR1 as SGHDN and CDR2 as FVKESK. The CDR3 has 14 residues. The V gene end was trimmed by 4 bases and the J gene end by 8 bases; junction bases not matched to a gene: 8.

The chain joins TRBV28 to TRBJ1-3; 7 bases match TRBD1. The CDR3 is 16 amino acids. Per germline, CDR1 MDHEN and CDR2 SYDVKM. With 5 bases clipped from V and 5 bases from J, the junction kept 12 bases outside the gene matches. CDR3 nucleotide sequence: TGTGCCAGCAGTGGCCAGGGGGTTCAGAGCCGAAACACCATATATTTT. Its translation is CASSGQGVQSRNTIYF.

The rearrangement uses TRBV2 and TRBJ2-7, with D possibly matching TRBD1 (7 bases). The CDR3 extends over 15 amino acids. The V gene's germline CDR1 is SNHLY and CDR2 FYNNEI. Trimming left V 0 bases short and J 3 bases short, with 12 bases between. In DNA, the CDR3 is TGTGCCAGCAGTGAAGCTTTGCAGGGGGGCTACGAGCAGTACTTC. Residues: CASSEALQGGYEQYF. The whole variable domain, remainder taken from reference TRBV2 and TRBJ2-7, is EPEVTQTPSHQVTQMGQEVILRCVPISNHLYFYWYRQILGQKVEFLVSFYNNEISEKSEIFDDQFSVERPDGSNFTLKIRSTKLEDSAMYFCASSEALQGGYEQYFGPGTRLTVT.

This chain links TRBV14 with TRBJ2-3; 12 bases map to TRBD2. The V gene end was trimmed by 3 bases and the J gene end by 0 bases; junction bases not matched to a gene: 10. Germline CDR1 SGHDN, CDR2 FVKESK. The CDR3 extends over 19 amino acids. The CDR3 sequence: CASSHGGLAGYFSTDTQYF. The CDR3 DNA reads TGTGCCAGCAGCCACGGGGGACTAGCGGGCTACTTTAGCACAGATACGCAGTATTTT.

This chain uses TRBV7-9 with TRBJ1-2; D is undetermined. Trimming removed 0 bases from V and 7 bases from J, with 9 bases in between. This CDR3 spans 13 amino acids. The germline V gene has CDR1 SEHNR and CDR2 FQNEAQ (reference sequence). The CDR3 protein is CASSLALSSGYTF. The CDR3 nucleotides are TGTGCCAGCAGCTTAGCGCTGTCGAGTGGCTACACCTTC.

On this clone: The same CDR3 also results from other DNA sequences found in this sample. The CDR3 region has the DNA TGTGCCAGCAGCCTAGCGTACGAGCAGTACTTC. Protein: CASSLAYEQYF. V and J are TRBV5-5 and TRBJ2-7; possibly TRBD2 for D (6 bases). CDR3 size: 11 residues. The ends were cut back, 4 bases at V and 4 bases at J, with 6 bases in the middle. Germline V gives CDR1 SGHKS, CDR2 YYEKEE (reference sequence).

This rearrangement joins TRBV21-1 to TRBJ1-5; the D segment call TRBD1 is taken from the table without a DNA check. TRBV21-1 is classified as a pseudogene. This CDR3 spans 20 amino acids. Written as DNA, the CDR3 is TGTGCCAGCAGCAAGTTACTAGGGGACAGTTCCCCAATTAGCAATCAGCCCCAGCATTTT. This sequence encodes CASSKLLGDSSPISNQPQHF.

This chain uses TRBV7-8 with TRBJ1-4; 8 nucleotides match TRBD1. This CDR3 is built from 16 residues. V shed 4 bases and J 6 bases; nucleotides not matched to a gene: 10. Germline lookup yields CDR1 SGHVS and CDR2 FQNEAQ. Here the CDR3 DNA reads TGTGCCAGCAGCTACGGGATGGGACAGGCCTATGAAAAACTGTTTTTT. Translating it yields CASSYGMGQAYEKLFF.

The chain recombines TRBV27 with TRBJ2-1, with TRBD2 identical over 7 bases. The germline CDR1 and CDR2 sequences are MNHEY and SMNVEV (reference sequence). V gave up 2 bases and J gave up 4 bases; unmatched junction bases: 5. This CDR3 is built from 15 residues. The CDR3 coding sequence is TGTGCCAGCAGTTTAGGCGGGAGCGGGTACAATGAGCAGTTCTTC. Its protein is CASSLGGSGYNEQFF.

The chain carries TRBV30 and TRBJ1-1; a possible D gene is TRBD1 (6 bases). CDR3 length equals 15 residues. V shed 1 base and J shed 8 bases, with 20 bases lying between them. Per germline, CDR1 GTSNPN and CDR2 SVGIG (reference sequence). CDR3 sequence reads: CAWSDAGSGGEEAFF. DNA for the CDR3: TGTGCCTGGAGTGACGCTGGGTCGGGGGGCGAAGAAGCTTTCTTT.

This clone was seen just once. The chain couples TRBV28 to TRBJ2-3; 9 nucleotides match TRBD2. The CDR3 extends over 14 amino acids. From germline, CDR1 is MDHEN and CDR2 SYDVKM. The junction had 7 bases not matched to a gene; V was cut back by 7 bases and J by 5 bases. The CDR3 bases are TGTGCCAGCATCCTTGCGGGAGGGCAAGATACGCAGTATTTT. Amino acids: CASILAGGQDTQYF.

This chain uses TRBV5-4 with TRBJ1-2; a weak D match, TRBD1 (6 bases). From germline, CDR1 is SGHNT and CDR2 YYREEE (reference sequence). Trimming removed 4 bases at V and 1 base at J, with 17 bases between. The CDR3 loop spans 16 amino acids. This CDR3 reads CASSPPGQQINYGYTF. The CDR3 DNA follows: TGTGCCAGCAGCCCACCCGGACAGCAGATTAACTATGGCTACACCTTC.

This clone was counted once. The genes are TRBV7-9 and TRBJ2-1; TRBD1 might be the D (6 bases). CDR1 SEHNR and CDR2 FQNEAQ come from the germline V gene (reference sequence). Trimming shortened V by 5 bases and J by 9 bases, and 14 bases separated the two germline ends. The CDR3 has 13 residues. This CDR3 reads CASSPTGMGEQFF. CDR3 DNA sequence: TGTGCCAGCAGCCCCACAGGGATGGGTGAGCAGTTCTTC.

This chain uses TRBV11-3 with TRBJ1-5, with D unclear. V was cut by 7 bases and J by 5 bases, with 27 bases left in between. The V gene's germline CDR1 is SGHNT and CDR2 YENEEA. This CDR3 contains 18 residues. The CDR3 spells CASTSRRMPPERYQPQHF. CDR3 DNA sequence: TGTGCCAGCACCAGCCGGAGAATGCCCCCCGAGAGGTATCAGCCCCAGCATTTT.

This clone was recorded once. The chain is built from TRBV4-1 and TRBJ1-2; D gene uncertain. Deletions cut 4 bases from V and 9 bases from J, with 12 bases between. The CDR3 is 12 residues long. Germline-derived CDR1 and CDR2 are MGHRA and YSYEKL. DNA of the CDR3: TGCGCCAGCAGCCGACTTGGTTATAGCTACACCTTC. Its translation: CASSRLGYSYTF.

The chain joins TRBV5-4 to TRBJ1-1; D is ambiguous. Germline values: CDR1 SGHNT, CDR2 YYREEE (reference sequence). This CDR3 region has 13 residues. With 2 bases removed from V and 3 bases from J, the gap between germline ends came to 8 bases. CDR3 DNA sequence: TGTGCCAGCAGCTTAGTAAAGGACACTGAAGCTTTCTTT. This translates into CASSLVKDTEAFF.

V gene TRBV6-6 combines with J gene TRBJ2-7; D perhaps matches TRBD2 (7 bases). This CDR3 is 14 amino acids long. Looked up from germline, CDR1 is MNHNY and CDR2 is SVGAGI (reference sequence). V was cut by 4 bases and J by 4 bases, with 14 bases left in between. CDR3 nucleotides: TGTGCCAGCAGTTTAGCAAGGGGGGGATACGAGCAGTACTTC. This encodes CASSLARGGYEQYF.

This chain connects TRBV5-8 to TRBJ1-1, with D uncertain. V lost 1 base, J lost 6 bases, and 4 bases lay in between. The CDR3 loop spans 11 amino acids. Germline V gene data show CDR1 as SGHTS and CDR2 as YDEGEE. CDR3 DNA: TGTGCCAGCAGCTTGCCGGCTGAAGCTTTCTTT. This translates into CASSLPAEAFF.

The genes are TRBV5-8 and TRBJ1-5, with 7 bases lining up with TRBD1. This CDR3 spans 15 amino acids. CDR1 is SGHTS and CDR2 is YDEGEE in the germline V gene. V trimming: 2 bases; J trimming: 2 bases; junction bases outside the gene matches: 4. The CDR3 spells CASSFQGDGNQPQHF. The DNA for the CDR3 is TGTGCCAGCAGCTTTCAGGGGGACGGCAATCAGCCCCAGCATTTT.

The chain employs TRBV15 and TRBJ2-7; D remains ambiguous. Germline V gene lookup returns CDR1 LNHNV and CDR2 YYDKDF (reference sequence). The CDR3 is 14 amino acids. Trimming took 1 base from V and 2 from J, leaving 9 bases between them. DNA for the CDR3: TGTGCCACCAGCAGAGGGCAGCCCCCCTACGAGCAGTACTTC. Amino acid sequence: CATSRGQPPYEQYF.